This section outlines one T cell receptor (beta chain) sequence together with its context. V was pared by 0 bases and J by 3 bases, with 9 bases between. CDR3 length equals 14 residues. Germline V CDR1 and CDR2: LGHNA, YNFKEQ. The data were obtained in a study of blood T cell repertoires in COVID-19. On the study more broadly: The samples span acute and convalescent COVID-19 from the United States, Italy and Spain. T cells, B-cell-depleted T cells, or PBMCs provided the cDNA or gDNA that served as material.

Authors' data handling: Counts of nucleated cells, estimated from reference gene primer amplification, were obtained. Profiled with immunoSEQ multiplex PCR; TCRdb holds only in-frame clones, not every one. Clonal size and the V and J genes are those of that table, whereas D and trimming came from the DNA. The sample lists around 170,000 clones; over 80% were seen once. The chain employs TRBV4-2 and TRBJ2-7, with a weak D call TRBD2 (6 bases). Material for sequencing was peripheral blood. The origin of this receptor is a woman in her thirties or forties with acute or convalescent COVID-19. The CDR3 here is CASSQDLASYEQYF. The CDR3 nucleotides read TGTGCCAGCAGCCAAGACCTAGCGAGCTACGAGCAGTACTTC.